This record concerns one T cell receptor beta chain sequence. The antigen is unknown. V was cut by 7 bases and J by 2 bases, with 14 bases left in between. CDR1 MDHEN and CDR2 SYDVKM come from the germline V gene. CDR3 length equals 14 residues. This sample is drawn from a study of identical twins. TCRdb fed the 5' RACE reads into MiXCR, producing one record per CDR3 protein. The top ten hold under 10% of the sample, which has about 390,000 distinct CDR3 sequences, roughly 9% seen once. All donors were healthy, and all were Caucasian. Study-wide results and caveats: The models gave estimates that fell short of the out-of-frame TCR alpha sharing seen in monozygotic twins.

The J gene is TRBJ1-1, the V gene TRBV28; D is ambiguous. Specimen: naive T cells sorted from blood. The clonotype was recovered from a woman aged 50 to 60 in good health. CDR3 DNA: TGTGCCAGCATCCTGGGCATTGGTAACACTGAAGCTTTCTTT. Its translation: CASILGIGNTEAFF.